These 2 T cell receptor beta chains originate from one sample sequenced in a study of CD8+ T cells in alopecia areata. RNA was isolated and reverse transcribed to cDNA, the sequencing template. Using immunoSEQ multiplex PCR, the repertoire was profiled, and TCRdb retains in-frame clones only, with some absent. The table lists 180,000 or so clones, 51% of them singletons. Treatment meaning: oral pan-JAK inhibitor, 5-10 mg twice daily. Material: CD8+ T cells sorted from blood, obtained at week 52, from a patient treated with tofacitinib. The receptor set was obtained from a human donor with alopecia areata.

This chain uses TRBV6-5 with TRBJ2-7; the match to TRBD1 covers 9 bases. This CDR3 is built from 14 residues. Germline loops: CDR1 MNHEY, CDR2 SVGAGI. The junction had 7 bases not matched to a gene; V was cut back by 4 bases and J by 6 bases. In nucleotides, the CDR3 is TGTGCCAGCAGTTCCCCTTTGACAGGGGGCGAGCAGTACTTC. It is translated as CASSSPLTGGEQYF.

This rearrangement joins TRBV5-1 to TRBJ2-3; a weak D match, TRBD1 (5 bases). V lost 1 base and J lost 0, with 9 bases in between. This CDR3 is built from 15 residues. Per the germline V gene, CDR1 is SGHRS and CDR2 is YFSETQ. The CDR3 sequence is CASSLRAGSTDTQYF. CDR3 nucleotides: TGCGCCAGCAGCTTGAGGGCAGGGAGCACAGATACGCAGTATTTT.